The TCR beta chain under discussion was sequenced for a study of glioma-infiltrating T cells. Trimming stripped 6 bases from V and 3 bases from J, with 16 bases between. This CDR3 spans 15 amino acids. From germline, CDR1 is SNHLY and CDR2 FYNNEI. This clonotype was seen ten or more times. Its antigen is still unknown. TCR alpha and beta CDR3 regions were amplified from RNA using iRepertoire nested multiplex PCR. For one-step reverse transcription and amplification, about 85-400 ng of tissue mRNA or PBMC total RNA was used. TCRdb reprocessed the multiplex PCR reads via MiXCR and lists one record per CDR3 protein. This sample has under 150,000 distinct CDR3 sequences, with about 22% found just once. Study observations and caveats: CDR3 overlap between tissue and blood was very small. Gliomas, especially low-grade, showed above-expected tissue-blood divergence; non-neoplastic patients showed below.

The clonotype originates from a human donor with low-grade glioma or glioblastoma, undergoing nonglioma brain surgery, or in good health (not recorded which). The sample taken for sequencing was glioma tissue, nonneoplastic brain tissue, or PBMCs (not recorded which). V gene TRBV2 combines with J gene TRBJ2-3; TRBD1 or TRBD2 may be the D gene (5 bases each). The CDR3 protein is CASRARDQATDTQYF. CDR3 DNA: TGTGCCAGCAGAGCCCGGGACCAGGCGACAGATACGCAGTATTTT.